This TCR beta chain was obtained from a study of post-analysis software for immune sequencing data. Findings and limits, study-wide: The study found TRBV5-6, TRBV5-1 and TRBV20-1 among a handful of TRBV segments more frequent in patients than controls.

The germline V gene encodes CDR1 SQVTM and CDR2 ANQGSEA. CDR3 length: 13 residues. V lost 4 bases and J lost 7; bases outside the gene matches: 7. Tagging with unique molecular identifiers was a feature of the TCR beta cDNA libraries. TCRdb recomputed calls from the PCR reads with MiXCR, one row per CDR3 protein. The table shows hundreds of thousands of distinct CDR3 sequences, with around 27% occurring only once. This clonotype was detected only a few times. Its antigen is as yet unknown. The rearrangement links TRBV29-1 to TRBJ2-1; 7 bases map to TRBD2. What was sequenced was blood. The TCR was taken from a girl aged 5 to 17 with multiple sclerosis. The CDR3 loop reads CSVGEGARNEQFF. CDR3 sequence (DNA): TGCAGCGTTGGGGAGGGCGCCAGGAATGAGCAGTTCTTC.